These T cell receptor beta chains were read from a single sample in a study of blood T cell repertoires in COVID-19. The data were produced by immunoSEQ multiplex PCR, yet TCRdb's version contains in-frame clones alone and is incomplete. In the table there are about 180,000 clones, 70% to 90% of which are singletons. Sequenced input: peripheral blood. These receptors were collected from a man aged 50 or older with active or convalescent COVID-19. The CDR3 runs from the conserved cysteine through the conserved F or W. Clone size is shown for a subset of rows, as once, few, many or a class of expanded clone.

J gene,V gene,clone size,CDR3 protein
TRBJ1-2,TRBV12-3/TRBV12-4,.,CASSPNQGRGYTF
TRBJ2-1,TRBV27,.,CASSLRVDSFYNEQFF
TRBJ1-4,TRBV9,.,CASSPSGQEVQLFF
TRBJ2-5,TRBV12-3/TRBV12-4,.,CASTLGGRETQYF
TRBJ2-2,TRBV28,.,CASRTTGEGTGELFF
TRBJ1-1,TRBV24-1,.,CATSEGGRMTEAFF
TRBJ1-2,TRBV12-3/TRBV12-4,.,CASSLGQGDGYTF
TRBJ1-1,TRBV6-5,.,CASSYGGTSTEAFF
TRBJ2-1,TRBV3-1/TRBV3-2,.,CASSQGLANEQFF
TRBJ1-4,TRBV27,once,CASSPKGGGREKLFF
TRBJ1-4,TRBV3-1/TRBV3-2,.,CASSQTGSVSEKLFF
TRBJ1-3,TRBV28,once,CASSGDRASGNTIYF
TRBJ2-2,TRBV5-1,.,CASSGTSGDTGELFF
TRBJ1-1,TRBV5-1,.,CASSLLPGNTEAFF
TRBJ2-5,TRBV12-3/TRBV12-4,.,CASSDRDRETQYF
TRBJ2-7,TRBV27,.,CASSFQGRPYEQYF
TRBJ2-1,TRBV7-7,.,CASSLAAGDYNEQFF
TRBJ2-7,TRBV30,.,CAWSVDRAVREQYF
TRBJ2-7,TRBV6-2/TRBV6-3,.,CASSYGTGGYEQYF
TRBJ2-4,TRBV6-5,.,CASRGLAKNIQYF
TRBJ2-7,TRBV6-5,.,CASSLVRTTDEQYF
TRBJ2-3,TRBV6-5,once,CASSSTGGLDTQYF
TRBJ2-7,TRBV3-1/TRBV3-2,.,CASSQDLWRTLSYEQYF
TRBJ1-5,TRBV19,.,CASSENRADQPQHF
TRBJ2-3,TRBV9,.,CASSPAADSTDTQYF
TRBJ1-1,TRBV7-6,few,CASSLTGTEAFF
TRBJ1-4,TRBV2,.,CASRGGDTLFF
TRBJ1-6,TRBV19,.,CASTPSRAGSPLHF
TRBJ2-5,TRBV7-9,.,CASRDAGETQYF
TRBJ2-1,TRBV6-6,.,CASSYAGGRYNEQFF
TRBJ1-2,TRBV30,.,CAWSKKSGVREGF
TRBJ2-5,TRBV7-9,.,CASSQGQGQETQYF
TRBJ2-7,TRBV4-2,.,CASSQERSNRGTYEQYF
TRBJ1-1,TRBV6-5,.,CASSYSPTLPEAFF
TRBJ2-7,TRBV23-1,.,CASSQSRGLAVPSSYEQYF